This record looks at one TCR beta chain sequence and its context. Its antigen remains unidentified. Primers: 60 Vbeta forward and 13 Jbeta reverse. Assay: immunoSEQ multiplex PCR; the TCRdb copy retains only in-frame clones and omits some. The data hold 150,000 to 200,000 clones, with just over 70% observed a single time. V lost 5 bases, J lost 1 base, and 2 bases stayed unmatched. The CDR3 loop spans 14 amino acids. Germline CDR1 is MNHNY and CDR2 is SVGAGI (reference sequence). The data stem from a study of cytomegalovirus exposure and HLA in healthy donors. The study, taken as a whole, reports: TCR association rates varied by HLA locus in a later analysis, with DRB1 highest and HLA-C lowest.

Sequenced sample: PBMCs. The chain uses TRBV6-6 and TRBJ2-1; 7 bases agree with TRBD1. This TCR derives from a man in his late teens or twenties in good health and CMV-seropositive. The CDR3 here is CASSKDRSYNEQFF. CDR3 coding DNA: TGTGCCAGCAGTAAGGACAGGTCCTACAATGAGCAGTTCTTC.